This T cell receptor beta chain was obtained from a study of T-cell memory formation after mild COVID-19. General study points: Whether day 37 second-wave clones are SARS-CoV-2-specific was not confirmed. Pre-infection memory showed some responding clones, and this suggested that cross-reactive memory joined. Clones contracting over day 15 to 85 were CD4/CD8 balanced, with later expanders leaning CD4+.

This clonotype was found a few times. Its cognate antigen is unknown. This CDR3 region has 12 residues. Deletions cut 6 bases from V and 5 bases from J, with 9 bases between. Germline assignment: CDR1 LGHNA and CDR2 YNFKEQ. A single record per CDR3 protein comes from TCRdb applying MiXCR to the 5' RACE reads. The sample lists under 350,000 distinct CDR3 sequences; roughly 16% were seen once. This sequence originates from a young man who had mild COVID-19 (a few samples of this study predate the infection). Cell type and time point are not known. V gene TRBV4-2 combines with J gene TRBJ2-3; no definite D call. Sequencing was done on a sample of PBMCs or a T cell subset sorted from them (not recorded which). The CDR3: CASRRDEDTQYF. DNA for the CDR3: TGTGCCAGCAGACGCGACGAAGATACGCAGTATTTT.